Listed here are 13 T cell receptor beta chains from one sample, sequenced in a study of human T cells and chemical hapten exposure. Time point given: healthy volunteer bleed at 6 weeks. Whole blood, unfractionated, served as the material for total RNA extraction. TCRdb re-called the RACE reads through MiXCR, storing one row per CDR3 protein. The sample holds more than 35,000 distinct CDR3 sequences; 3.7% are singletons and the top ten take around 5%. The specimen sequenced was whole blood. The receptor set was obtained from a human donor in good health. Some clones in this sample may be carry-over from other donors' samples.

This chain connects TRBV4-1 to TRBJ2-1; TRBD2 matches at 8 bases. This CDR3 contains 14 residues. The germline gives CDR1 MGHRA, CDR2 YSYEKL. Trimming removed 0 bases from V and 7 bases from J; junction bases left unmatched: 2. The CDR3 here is CASSQDPGGNEQFF. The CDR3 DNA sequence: TGCGCCAGCAGCCAAGACCCGGGGGGGAATGAGCAGTTCTTC.

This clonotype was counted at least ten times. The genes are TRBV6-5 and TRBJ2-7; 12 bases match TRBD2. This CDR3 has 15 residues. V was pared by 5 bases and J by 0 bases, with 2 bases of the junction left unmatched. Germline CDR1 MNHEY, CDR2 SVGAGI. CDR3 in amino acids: CASSPTSGSSYEQYF. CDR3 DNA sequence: TGTGCCAGCAGTCCGACTAGCGGGAGCTCCTACGAGCAGTACTTC.

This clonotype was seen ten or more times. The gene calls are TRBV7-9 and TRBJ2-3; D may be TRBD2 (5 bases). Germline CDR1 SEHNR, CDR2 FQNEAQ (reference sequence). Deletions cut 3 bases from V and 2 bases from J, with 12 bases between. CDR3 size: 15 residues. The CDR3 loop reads CASSFERRPTDTQYF. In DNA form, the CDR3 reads TGTGCCAGCAGCTTTGAGCGGAGACCCACAGATACGCAGTATTTT.

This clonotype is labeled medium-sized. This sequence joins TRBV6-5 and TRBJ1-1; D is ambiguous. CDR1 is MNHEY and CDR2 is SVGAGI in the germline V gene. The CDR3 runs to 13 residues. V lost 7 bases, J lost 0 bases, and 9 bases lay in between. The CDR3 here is CASTLTMNTEAFF. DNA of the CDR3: TGTGCCAGCACTCTGACAATGAACACTGAAGCTTTCTTT.

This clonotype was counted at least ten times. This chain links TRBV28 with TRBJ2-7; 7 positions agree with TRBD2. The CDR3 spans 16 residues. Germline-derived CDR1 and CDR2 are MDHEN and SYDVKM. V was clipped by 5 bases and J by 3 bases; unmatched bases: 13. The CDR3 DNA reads TGTGCCAGCAGTCTTAGTCAGGGAGGGTCATACTACGAGCAGTACTTC. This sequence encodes CASSLSQGGSYYEQYF.

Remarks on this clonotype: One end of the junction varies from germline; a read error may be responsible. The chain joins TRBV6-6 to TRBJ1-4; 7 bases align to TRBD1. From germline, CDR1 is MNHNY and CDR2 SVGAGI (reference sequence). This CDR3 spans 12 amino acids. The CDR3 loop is CASSSSGTDGIF. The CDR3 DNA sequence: TGTGCCAGCAGTTCGTCCGGGACAGACGGGATTTTT.

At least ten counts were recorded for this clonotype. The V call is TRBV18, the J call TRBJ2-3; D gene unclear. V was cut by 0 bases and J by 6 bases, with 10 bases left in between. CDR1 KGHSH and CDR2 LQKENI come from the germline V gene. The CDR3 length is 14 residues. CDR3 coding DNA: TGTGCCAGCTCACCACCGTATTCGATGGATACGCAGTATTTT. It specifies CASSPPYSMDTQYF.

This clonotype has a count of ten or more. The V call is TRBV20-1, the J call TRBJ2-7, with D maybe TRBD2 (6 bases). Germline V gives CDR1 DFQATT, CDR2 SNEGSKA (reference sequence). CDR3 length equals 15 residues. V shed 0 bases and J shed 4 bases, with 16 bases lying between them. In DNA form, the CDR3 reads TGCAGTGCTAGAGATCAGCGAAGGACTAATTACGAGCAGTACTTC. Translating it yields CSARDQRRTNYEQYF.

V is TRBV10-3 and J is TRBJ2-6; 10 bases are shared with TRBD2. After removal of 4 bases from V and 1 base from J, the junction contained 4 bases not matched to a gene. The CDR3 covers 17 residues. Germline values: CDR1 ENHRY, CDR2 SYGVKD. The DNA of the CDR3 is TGTGCCATCAGTGGAGATAGCGGGAGGTCTGGGGCCAACGTCCTGACTTTC. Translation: CAISGDSGRSGANVLTF.

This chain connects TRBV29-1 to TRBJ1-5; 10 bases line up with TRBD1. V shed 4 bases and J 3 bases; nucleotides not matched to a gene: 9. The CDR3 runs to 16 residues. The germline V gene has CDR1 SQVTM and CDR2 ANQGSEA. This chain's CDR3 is CSVVLMGTGVNQPQHF. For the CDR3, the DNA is TGCAGCGTTGTTCTCATGGGGACAGGGGTCAATCAGCCCCAGCATTTT.

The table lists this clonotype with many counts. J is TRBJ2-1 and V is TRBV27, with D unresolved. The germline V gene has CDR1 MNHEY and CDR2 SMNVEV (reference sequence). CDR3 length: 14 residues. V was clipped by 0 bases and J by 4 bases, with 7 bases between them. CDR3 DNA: TGTGCCAGCAGTTTATCCCCCGGGTACAATGAGCAGTTCTTC. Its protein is CASSLSPGYNEQFF.

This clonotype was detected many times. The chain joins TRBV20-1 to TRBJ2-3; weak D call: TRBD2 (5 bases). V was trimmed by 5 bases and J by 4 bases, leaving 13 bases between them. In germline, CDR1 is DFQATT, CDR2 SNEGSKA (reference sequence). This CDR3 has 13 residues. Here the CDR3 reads CSALTSSADTQYF. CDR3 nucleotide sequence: TGCAGTGCTCTAACTAGTAGCGCAGATACGCAGTATTTT.

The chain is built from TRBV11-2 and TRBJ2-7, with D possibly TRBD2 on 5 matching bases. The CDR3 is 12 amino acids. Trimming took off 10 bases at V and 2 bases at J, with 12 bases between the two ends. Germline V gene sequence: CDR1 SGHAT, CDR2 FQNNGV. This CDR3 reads CATGLSTYEQYF. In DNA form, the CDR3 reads TGTGCCACCGGACTTTCAACCTACGAGCAGTACTTC. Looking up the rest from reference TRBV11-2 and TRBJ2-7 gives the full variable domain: EAGVAQSPRYKIIEKRQSVAFWCNPISGHATLYWYQQILGQGPKLLIQFQNNGVVDDSQLPKDRFSAERLKGVDSTLKIQPAKLEDSAVYLCATGLSTYEQYFGPGTRLTVT.